The rows below give T cell receptor beta chains drawn from one sample of a study of shared clonotypes between healthy human individuals. Clones were read by immunoSEQ multiplex PCR, and TCRdb kept only the in-frame ones, dropping some. This table has about 2.5 million clones, roughly 92% appearing once. The sequencing sample was made of naive CD4+ T cells from PBMCs. The receptors here all came from a man in his late teens or twenties in good health. Some clones in this sample may be carry-over from other donors' samples. The CDR3 runs from the conserved cysteine through the conserved F or W. A D gene is named only where the DNA matches it firmly. A row's size may be missing; if present it is once, few, many or a size class.

j_gene: TRBJ2-2; abundance: -; d_gene: -; v_gene: TRBV10-1; CDR3nt: TGCGCCAGCAGTCCCGGGACCCGGAGGGGCACCGGGGAGCTGTTTTTT; CDR3aa: CASSPGTRRGTGELFF
j_gene: TRBJ2-2; abundance: -; d_gene: -; v_gene: TRBV2; CDR3nt: TGTGCCAGCAGTCGAAGCATAGTAGCTAACACCGGGGAGCTGTTTTTT; CDR3aa: CASSRSIVANTGELFF
j_gene: TRBJ1-1; abundance: -; d_gene: -; v_gene: TRBV5-1; CDR3nt: TGCGCCAGCAGCTTGAATGTAGGGGCTGGAGAAGCTTTCTTT; CDR3aa: CASSLNVGAGEAFF
j_gene: TRBJ1-4; abundance: -; d_gene: -; v_gene: TRBV11-2; CDR3nt: TGTGCCAGCAGCTTAGGCAGGGCAACTAATGAAAAACTGTTTTTT; CDR3aa: CASSLGRATNEKLFF
j_gene: TRBJ1-3; abundance: -; d_gene: -; v_gene: TRBV25-1; CDR3nt: TGTGCCAGCAGTGACGTCGGTGCGGCGGGAAACACCATATATTTT; CDR3aa: CASSDVGAAGNTIYF
j_gene: TRBJ2-1; abundance: -; d_gene: TRBD1; v_gene: TRBV5-1; CDR3nt: TGCGCCAGCAGCCCCGACAGGGTTAATGAGCAGTTCTTC; CDR3aa: CASSPDRVNEQFF
j_gene: TRBJ2-3; abundance: -; d_gene: TRBD1; v_gene: TRBV6-1; CDR3nt: TGTGCCAGCAGTGAAGCGCTTCAGGGGGCAGATACGCAGTATTTT; CDR3aa: CASSEALQGADTQYF
j_gene: TRBJ2-5; abundance: once; d_gene: -; v_gene: TRBV7-9; CDR3nt: TGTGCCAGCAGCTTCAACCCTCAAGAGACCCAGTACTTC; CDR3aa: CASSFNPQETQYF
j_gene: TRBJ1-5; abundance: -; d_gene: -; v_gene: TRBV2; CDR3nt: TGTGCCAGCAGATGGACACCGGTTGTCAATCAGCCCCAGCATTTT; CDR3aa: CASRWTPVVNQPQHF
j_gene: TRBJ2-1; abundance: -; d_gene: -; v_gene: TRBV9; CDR3nt: TGTGCCAGCAGCGTAGCGGGAACTTACAATGAGCAGTTCTTC; CDR3aa: CASSVAGTYNEQFF
j_gene: TRBJ2-1; abundance: -; d_gene: -; v_gene: TRBV7-3; CDR3nt: TGTGCCAGCAGCTTCTACGGGGGAGTAGGGTTGGGTGAGCAGTTCTTC; CDR3aa: CASSFYGGVGLGEQFF
j_gene: TRBJ1-2; abundance: -; d_gene: -; v_gene: TRBV5-6; CDR3nt: TGTGCCAGCAGCTTGTATGGACCTAACTATGGCTACACCTTC; CDR3aa: CASSLYGPNYGYTF
j_gene: TRBJ2-1; abundance: -; d_gene: TRBD2; v_gene: TRBV4-1; CDR3nt: TGCGCCAGCAGCCAAATTTCTGGCGGGAGCGCCTACAATGAGCAGTTCTTC; CDR3aa: CASSQISGGSAYNEQFF
j_gene: TRBJ2-7; abundance: -; d_gene: TRBD2; v_gene: TRBV5-1; CDR3nt: TGCGCCAGCAGCTTGTGGGCTAGCGGGACCACCTACGAGCAGTACTTC; CDR3aa: CASSLWASGTTYEQYF
j_gene: TRBJ1-1; abundance: -; d_gene: -; v_gene: TRBV28; CDR3nt: TGTGCCAGCAGTTTATGGGTGACAGGATCTGAAGCTTTCTTT; CDR3aa: CASSLWVTGSEAFF
j_gene: TRBJ1-4; abundance: once; d_gene: TRBD1; v_gene: TRBV7-6; CDR3nt: TGTGCCAGCAGCGAGGGACAGGGCGGAAAACTGTTTTTT; CDR3aa: CASSEGQGGKLFF
j_gene: TRBJ2-7; abundance: -; d_gene: -; v_gene: TRBV7-9; CDR3nt: TGTGCCAGCAGCTCGTTGAGACAGGGACTAGAGCAGTACTTC; CDR3aa: CASSSLRQGLEQYF
j_gene: TRBJ1-5; abundance: few; d_gene: -; v_gene: TRBV6-1; CDR3nt: TGTGCCAGCAAGGGGGGGCGCAATCAGCCCCAGCATTTT; CDR3aa: CASKGGRNQPQHF
j_gene: TRBJ1-2; abundance: -; d_gene: TRBD1; v_gene: TRBV27; CDR3nt: TGTGCCAGCGGCTCCGACAGGGTGAACTATGGCTACACCTTC; CDR3aa: CASGSDRVNYGYTF
j_gene: TRBJ2-4; abundance: -; d_gene: -; v_gene: TRBV7-8; CDR3nt: TGTGCCAGCAGCCGGGATCACGGGGTCAAAAACATTCAGTACTTC; CDR3aa: CASSRDHGVKNIQYF
j_gene: TRBJ2-1; abundance: -; d_gene: TRBD2; v_gene: TRBV11-2; CDR3nt: TGTGCCAGCAGCTTAGGCGGGAGGGTACTCAATGAGCAGTTCTTC; CDR3aa: CASSLGGRVLNEQFF
j_gene: TRBJ2-3; abundance: once; d_gene: -; v_gene: TRBV5-4; CDR3nt: TGTGCCAGCAGCTTACCTAACGTCGGGGATACGCAGTATTTT; CDR3aa: CASSLPNVGDTQYF